Shown below are 3 T cell receptor beta chains from a single sample sequenced in a study of shared clonotypes between healthy human individuals. Profiled with immunoSEQ multiplex PCR; TCRdb holds only in-frame clones, not every one. The table has about 2 million clones, roughly 94% seen once. Terminally differentiated effector memory CD45RA+ cells were excluded from the naive CD8 cells, which were CD45RO-negative and positively selected for CCR7. Sequencing was done on a sample of naive CD8+ T cells sorted from blood. These receptors all come from a man aged 18 to 30 in good health.

The table lists this clone with a count of one. The CDR3 is CASSQRGGLYEQYF. Here the CDR3 DNA reads TGCGCCAGCAGCCAAAGAGGGGGCCTCTACGAGCAGTACTTC. The chain employs TRBV4-1 and TRBJ2-7, with 7 bases fitting TRBD1. Trimming took 2 bases from V and 3 from J; bases not matched to a gene: 4. This CDR3 spans 14 amino acids. Germline V gene sequence: CDR1 MGHRA, CDR2 YSYEKL.

This chain connects TRBV5-6 to TRBJ2-7; the match to TRBD1 covers 7 bases. V lost 4 bases, J lost 3 bases, and 7 bases stayed unmatched. CDR1 is SGHDT, CDR2 YYEEEE, per germline. This CDR3 spans 14 amino acids. As DNA, the CDR3 is TGTGCCAGCAGCACCCTGACAGGGATCTACGAGCAGTACTTC. It specifies CASSTLTGIYEQYF.

This CDR3 reads CSVEAGYSEKLFF. DNA for the CDR3: TGCAGCGTTGAGGCAGGGTATTCTGAAAAACTGTTTTTT. V and J are TRBV29-1 and TRBJ1-4, with D possibly matching TRBD1 (5 bases). Germline V gene data show CDR1 as SQVTM and CDR2 as ANQGSEA. The CDR3 length is 13 residues. The V end lost 3 bases, the J end lost 7 bases, and 12 bases lay between the germline ends.